This T cell receptor (beta chain) emerged from a study of T cell changes during pregnancy in multiple sclerosis. TCRdb's table, derived via immunoSEQ multiplex PCR, lists solely in-frame clones and lacks some. In the table there are around 36,000 clones, over 75% of which are singletons. The sequence was collected from a female donor with multiple sclerosis, enrolled in a pregnancy study. Source: CD4+ T cells from peripheral blood mononuclear cells, taken in the third trimester of pregnancy.

The DNA of the CDR3 is TGTGCCAGTAGTTCCAATTCAGGGGGCGGCGTAGGTGAAGCTTTCTTT. This translates into CASSSNSGGGVGEAFF. The rearrangement joins TRBV19 to TRBJ1-1; 8 bases match TRBD1. Trimming cost V 5 bases and J 7 bases; bases outside gene matches: 15. CDR3 length: 16 amino acids. Germline values: CDR1 LNHDA, CDR2 SQIVND (reference sequence).